Shown below are 25 T cell receptor beta chains from a single sample sequenced in a study of T cell repertoires in cytomegalovirus infection. TCRdb used MiXCR to reprocess the reads, holding one entry per CDR3 protein. The sample has around 450,000 distinct CDR3 sequences, about a third seen once; the top ten hold about 13%. The specimen sequenced was PBMCs. The receptors here all came from a human donor in good health (CMV status not recorded). Some clones in this sample may be carry-over from other donors' samples.

The chain uses TRBV6-6 and TRBJ2-7; 10 bases line up with TRBD1. The germline gives CDR1 MNHNY, CDR2 SVGAGI (reference sequence). The CDR3 sequence is 16 residues long. V was clipped by 2 bases and J by 2 bases; unmatched bases: 6. CDR3 bases: TGTGCCAGCAGTTACACCGGGACAGGGGCACCCTACGAGCAGTACTTC. Protein: CASSYTGTGAPYEQYF.

The chain is built from TRBV20-1 and TRBJ2-2; possible D gene TRBD1, 5 bases. V gave up 0 bases and J gave up 3 bases, with 8 bases separating them. The CDR3 is 14 amino acids. Germline V gives CDR1 DFQATT, CDR2 SNEGSKA (reference sequence). The CDR3 reads CSARDPGHTGELFF. The CDR3 region has the DNA TGCAGTGCTAGAGACCCAGGGCACACCGGGGAGCTGTTTTTT.

The V and J genes are TRBV20-1 and TRBJ2-7, with D possibly TRBD1 on 5 matching bases. CDR3 length: 15 residues. The V and J ends lost 3 bases and 9 bases respectively, with 24 bases between them. From germline, CDR1 is DFQATT and CDR2 SNEGSKA (reference sequence). CDR3 DNA sequence: TGCAGTGCTAGGAAGCCCAATCAGGGAATTTTAAGGCAGTACTTC. It yields the protein CSARKPNQGILRQYF.

The chain recombines TRBV7-6 with TRBJ1-3; the match to TRBD1 covers 8 bases. Germline CDR1 SGHVS, CDR2 FNYEAQ. The CDR3 runs 17 residues. Trimming at V came to 1 base and at J to 2 bases, leaving 7 bases not matched to a gene. The CDR3 here is CASSLDSRGPAGNTIYF. The CDR3, as DNA: TGTGCCAGCAGCTTAGATAGCAGGGGGCCAGCTGGAAACACCATATATTTT.

The V call is TRBV28, the J call TRBJ2-7; 7 bases are shared with TRBD1. The junction had 14 bases not matched to a gene; V was cut back by 3 bases and J by 3 bases. Germline V lookup: CDR1 MDHEN, CDR2 SYDVKM. The CDR3 length is 17 residues. Written as DNA, the CDR3 is TGTGCCAGCAGTTTTGGGCCAAGGGGGCGCTTAGGCTACGAGCAGTACTTC. Protein product: CASSFGPRGRLGYEQYF.

J is TRBJ2-1 and V is TRBV6-6; D is possibly TRBD1 (5 bases). Looked up from germline, CDR1 is MNHNY and CDR2 is SVGAGI (reference sequence). The ends were cut back, 2 bases at V and 0 bases at J, with 14 bases in the middle. The CDR3 contains 17 residues. In nucleotides, the CDR3 is TGTGCCAGCAGTTACAGATCGGACACGAGCTCCTACAATGAGCAGTTCTTC. This encodes CASSYRSDTSSYNEQFF.

The rearrangement joins TRBV9 to TRBJ1-6; maybe TRBD1 (5 bases). The germline V gene has CDR1 SGDLS and CDR2 YYNGEE. The CDR3 runs to 13 residues. V lost 3 bases and J lost 6, with 7 bases in between. CDR3 residues: CASSGGGNSPLHF. Written as DNA, the CDR3 is TGTGCCAGCAGCGGGGGGGGTAATTCACCCCTCCACTTT. The full variable domain, in which reference TRBV9 and TRBJ1-6 provide the parts outside the CDR3, is DSGVTQTPKHLITATGQRVTLRCSPRSGDLSVYWYQQSLDQGLQFLIQYYNGEERAKGNILERFSAQQFPDLHSELNLSSLELGDSALYFCASSGGGNSPLHFGNGTRLTVT.

The chain employs TRBV20-1 and TRBJ2-7; the match to TRBD1 covers 7 bases. The trim removed 6 bases at V and 4 bases at J, leaving 12 bases unmatched. CDR3 length equals 14 residues. CDR1 and CDR2 (germline): DFQATT, SNEGSKA (reference sequence). CDR3 bases: TGCAGTGCCATCAAGGGACAGCAGGCGTACGAGCAGTACTTC. This encodes CSAIKGQQAYEQYF.

This clonotype appeared a few times. The V call is TRBV10-3, the J call TRBJ1-1; D is possibly TRBD1 (5 bases). This CDR3 has 14 residues. Germline V gene sequence: CDR1 ENHRY, CDR2 SYGVKD. Trimming removed 2 bases from V and 7 bases from J, with 14 bases in between. The CDR3 nucleotides read TGTGCCATCAGTGAGGGGCAGGGTTTAGGTGAAGCTTTCTTT. Protein product: CAISEGQGLGEAFF.

Many counts were recorded for this clonotype. The gene calls are TRBV7-6 and TRBJ2-5, with a weak D call TRBD1 (6 bases). The CDR3 is made up of 18 amino acids. Germline CDR1 and CDR2: SGHVS and FNYEAQ. V was pared by 2 bases and J by 1 base, with 20 bases between. The CDR3 bases are TGTGCCAGCAGCTTAAGACCGCGACAGGCCACGAGCCAAGAGACCCAGTACTTC. Translation gives CASSLRPRQATSQETQYF.

The chain combines TRBV7-9 with TRBJ1-2; D not resolved. The CDR3 is 14 residues long. CDR1 SEHNR and CDR2 FQNEAQ come from the germline V gene (reference sequence). V lost 2 bases and J lost 8, with 15 bases in between. The CDR3 spells CASSLNPPRSGYTF. CDR3 nucleotides: TGTGCCAGCAGCTTAAACCCCCCTAGGAGCGGCTACACCTTC.

This clonotype has just a few counts. The genes are TRBV4-1 and TRBJ2-1; 7 bases fit TRBD1. The germline V gene has CDR1 MGHRA and CDR2 YSYEKL. V was clipped by 6 bases and J by 3 bases; unmatched bases: 8. This CDR3 spans 15 amino acids. The CDR3 sequence is CASSITRDSYNEQFF. CDR3 DNA sequence: TGCGCCAGCAGTATCACCCGGGACAGCTACAATGAGCAGTTCTTC.

This chain connects TRBV27 to TRBJ1-5; D possibly corresponds to TRBD1 (5 bases). Germline V lookup: CDR1 MNHEY, CDR2 SMNVEV (reference sequence). Trimming left V 4 bases short and J 3 bases short, with 16 bases between. This CDR3 contains 16 residues. The CDR3: CASSSIRSGINQPQHF. The DNA of the CDR3 is TGTGCCAGCAGTTCAATACGGTCAGGGATCAATCAGCCCCAGCATTTT.

The chain couples TRBV7-6 to TRBJ2-5; 7 positions agree with TRBD1. J lost 3 bases, V lost 1 base, and 8 bases had no gene match. Looked up from germline, CDR1 is SGHVS and CDR2 is FNYEAQ. There are 16 residues in the CDR3. In DNA form, the CDR3 reads TGTGCCAGCAGCTTAGGGGGGACAGCAAGTAAAGAGACCCAGTACTTC. This sequence encodes CASSLGGTASKETQYF. Complete variable domain (other parts from reference TRBV7-6 and TRBJ2-5): GAGVSQSPRYKVTKRGQDVALRCDPISGHVSLYWYRQALGQGPEFLTYFNYEAQQDKSGLPNDRFSAERPEGSISTLTIQRTEQRDSAMYRCASSLGGTASKETQYFGPGTRLLVL.

This clonotype was counted ten times or more. The V call is TRBV7-6, the J call TRBJ2-1; perhaps TRBD1 as D (7 bases). The CDR3 is 16 amino acids. Trimming took off 5 bases at V and 9 bases at J, with 23 bases between the two ends. In germline, CDR1 is SGHVS, CDR2 FNYEAQ. DNA of the CDR3: TGTGCCAGCAGCCCAGGGGTGGTTCCCCAGGGGGGTGAGCAGTTCTTC. This translates into CASSPGVVPQGGEQFF.

The sample holds a few counts of this clonotype. V and J are TRBV2 and TRBJ1-2, with D unclear. The V end was cut by 0 bases, the J end by 4 bases, with 15 bases between. Germline CDR1 SNHLY, CDR2 FYNNEI. The CDR3 spans 16 residues. The CDR3 nucleotides read TGTGCCAGCAGTGAAGCGCGGCAGGACGCAATCTATGGCTACACCTTC. It is translated as CASSEARQDAIYGYTF.

This sequence joins TRBV6-1 and TRBJ2-3; tentative D call: TRBD1 (6 bases). Trimming stripped 2 bases from V and 0 bases from J, with 18 bases between. The CDR3 sequence is 18 residues long. Germline CDR1 MNHNS, CDR2 SASEGT. The CDR3 loop is CASSEPYQGNSSTDTQYF. CDR3 sequence (DNA): TGTGCCAGCAGTGAACCATACCAGGGGAATAGTAGCACAGATACGCAGTATTTT.

The V gene is TRBV12-3 or TRBV12-4, the J gene TRBJ1-3; D possibly corresponds to TRBD1 (5 bases). The germline V and J ends were trimmed by 3 bases and 4 bases, with 13 bases remaining between them. CDR3 length: 15 residues. DNA for the CDR3: TGTGCCAGCAGTTTGGGGCCCATTCCCGGAAACACCATATATTTT. Translating gives CASSLGPIPGNTIYF.

This clonotype was detected a few times. The genes are TRBV7-6 and TRBJ1-4; no firm D call. V was trimmed by 5 bases and J by 7 bases, leaving 14 bases between them. Looked up from germline, CDR1 is SGHVS and CDR2 is FNYEAQ. CDR3 size: 14 residues. Here the CDR3 DNA reads TGTGCCAGCAGCCAAGTTGGGGAGGGTGAAAAACTGTTTTTT. This codes for CASSQVGEGEKLFF.

The chain links TRBV11-3 to TRBJ2-6; D perhaps matches TRBD2 (5 bases). V was pared by 5 bases and J by 1 base, with 6 bases between. This CDR3 is 14 amino acids long. The germline CDR1 and CDR2 sequences are SGHNT and YENEEA. In nucleotides, the CDR3 is TGTGCCAGCAGCGAGGGTTCTGGGGCCAACGTCCTGACTTTC. Its protein is CASSEGSGANVLTF.

The chain joins TRBV28 to TRBJ2-1, with 7 bases matching TRBD2. The germline gives CDR1 MDHEN, CDR2 SYDVKM. The trim removed 6 bases at V and 0 bases at J, leaving 8 bases unmatched. This CDR3 is 16 amino acids long. The CDR3 loop is CASSLPIAGSYNEQFF. The DNA of the CDR3 is TGTGCCAGCAGCTTACCCATAGCGGGCTCCTACAATGAGCAGTTCTTC.

This clonotype showed up just a few times. The V call is TRBV20-1, the J call TRBJ1-6; 8 nucleotides agree with TRBD1. The CDR3 contains 12 residues. The junction had 5 bases not matched to a gene; V was cut back by 6 bases and J by 10 bases. From germline, CDR1 is DFQATT and CDR2 SNEGSKA (reference sequence). The chain's CDR3 is CSAWTGTSPLHF. CDR3 coding DNA: TGCAGTGCCTGGACAGGGACCTCACCCCTCCACTTT.

This clonotype was detected a few times. V gene TRBV4-1 combines with J gene TRBJ2-5; D remains ambiguous. V was clipped by 1 base and J by 5 bases, with 8 bases between them. The CDR3 is 13 amino acids. Germline loops: CDR1 MGHRA, CDR2 YSYEKL. The chain's CDR3 is CASSQVFGETQYF. CDR3 nucleotides: TGCGCCAGCAGCCAAGTCTTTGGGGAGACCCAGTACTTC.

The chain carries TRBV10-3 and TRBJ2-7; possibly TRBD1 for D (5 bases). The CDR3 spans 13 residues. Per germline, CDR1 ENHRY and CDR2 SYGVKD. V was clipped by 9 bases and J by 0 bases, with 12 bases between them. CDR3 DNA sequence: TGTGCCATGGGAAGAACAGGCTCCTACGAGCAGTACTTC. This gives the protein CAMGRTGSYEQYF.

V usage is TRBV20-1 and J usage is TRBJ2-5, with TRBD2 identical over 7 bases. Per the germline V gene, CDR1 is DFQATT and CDR2 is SNEGSKA (reference sequence). This CDR3 spans 16 amino acids. Trimming cost V 0 bases and J 6 bases; bases outside gene matches: 13. CDR3: CSARDSAGVDLKTQYF. The CDR3, as DNA: TGCAGTGCTAGAGATTCCGCGGGGGTTGATTTAAAGACCCAGTACTTC.